One sample yielded the 15 T cell receptor beta chains listed below, sequenced in a study of early T cells in non-severe SARS-CoV-2 infection (dated by TCRdb to the early 2020s). The library was prepared using 5' RACE. The reads were generated on a NextSeq 500. TCRdb reprocessed the public reads (quality trimming at Q25 with fastp, clone calling with MiXCR) and kept in-frame beta chains. Merged by CDR3 protein, the rows form single entries marked with the most common genes and DNA. Counted in this sample were some 30,000 distinct CDR3 sequences; approximately 5% of them appeared once. The ten largest clones represent approximately 13% of the sample. The source material was whole blood. The receptors stem from an adult who was a healthcare worker with PCR-confirmed SARS-CoV-2 infection or an uninfected control (not recorded which).

This clonotype was counted ten times or more. The gene calls are TRBV7-2 and TRBJ2-5; D uncertain. The CDR3 sequence is 14 residues long. Germline V gene lookup returns CDR1 SGHTA and CDR2 FQGNSA. V lost 5 bases and J lost 2, with 12 bases in between. The CDR3 nucleotides read TGTGCCAGCAGCCCGACGCCGCTTCAAGAGACCCAGTACTTC. Its protein product is CASSPTPLQETQYF. Full variable domain (outside the CDR3, taken from reference TRBV7-2 and TRBJ2-5): GAGVSQSPSNKVTEKGKDVELRCDPISGHTALYWYRQSLGQGLEFLIYFQGNSAPDKSGLPSDRFSAERTGGSVSTLTIQRTQQEDSAVYLCASSPTPLQETQYFGPGTRLLVL.

Many counts were recorded for this clonotype. The chain is built from TRBV7-2 and TRBJ2-2, with D unclear. Germline CDR1 is SGHTA and CDR2 is FQGNSA. The ends were cut back, 2 bases at V and 3 bases at J, with 10 bases in the middle. This CDR3 region has 15 residues. The DNA for the CDR3 is TGTGCCAGCAGCTTAAACACACCCTACACCGGGGAGCTGTTTTTT. This gives the protein CASSLNTPYTGELFF.

This clonotype has ten or more counts. CDR3 nucleotide sequence: TGTGCCGCTACAGGGGGCGATAACTATGGCTACACCTTC. Residues: CAATGGDNYGYTF. This chain uses TRBV12-3 or TRBV12-4 with TRBJ1-2; 9 bases match TRBD1. The CDR3 is made up of 13 amino acids. V was pared by 11 bases and J by 1 base, with 5 bases of the junction left unmatched.

This clonotype showed up many times. The J gene is TRBJ1-1, the V gene TRBV27; D not resolved. CDR3 length: 13 residues. V shed 3 bases and J shed 3 bases, with 8 bases lying between them. CDR1 is MNHEY and CDR2 is SMNVEV in the germline V gene (reference sequence). CDR3 in amino acids: CASSFRSHTEAFF. The DNA of the CDR3 is TGTGCCAGCAGTTTTAGGTCTCACACTGAAGCTTTCTTT.

In this sample, this clonotype turned up many times. V gene TRBV10-3 combines with J gene TRBJ1-1, with D possibly being TRBD1 (6 bases). This CDR3 is 13 amino acids long. Germline loops: CDR1 ENHRY, CDR2 SYGVKD. V gave up 10 bases and J gave up 1 base, with 13 bases separating them. The CDR3 nucleotides are TGTGCCACCTGGACGGGACAGAACACTGAAGCTTTCTTT. This codes for CATWTGQNTEAFF.

This chain uses TRBV6-6 with TRBJ2-1; D is possibly TRBD1 (7 bases). The length of the CDR3 is 15 residues. The V end lost 6 bases, the J end lost 4 bases, and 16 bases lay between the germline ends. Germline CDR1 is MNHNY and CDR2 is SVGAGI (reference sequence). The CDR3 sequence: CASSPRGEAYNEQFF. The CDR3 DNA reads as TGTGCCAGCAGCCCCAGGGGGGAGGCGTACAATGAGCAGTTCTTC.

This clonotype showed up many times. The rearrangement joins TRBV30 to TRBJ1-6; 8 bases are a match to TRBD1. This CDR3 region has 15 residues. J lost 7 bases, V lost 1 base, and 6 bases had no gene match. Germline loops: CDR1 GTSNPN, CDR2 SVGIG (reference sequence). The DNA of the CDR3 is TGTGCCTGGAGTGCCGGGACAGGAGACAATTCACCCCTCCACTTT. Its translation: CAWSAGTGDNSPLHF. Looking up the rest from reference TRBV30 and TRBJ1-6 gives the full variable domain: SQTIHQWPATLVQPVGSPLSLECTVEGTSNPNLYWYRQAAGRGLQLLFYSVGIGQISSEVPQNLSASRPQDRQFILSSKKLLLSDSGFYLCAWSAGTGDNSPLHFGNGTRLTVT.

This clonotype was counted many times. V and J are TRBV5-1 and TRBJ1-1; D is possibly TRBD1 (5 bases). Trimming took off 0 bases at V and 4 bases at J, with 10 bases between the two ends. CDR3 size: 14 residues. Germline V gene data show CDR1 as SGHRS and CDR2 as YFSETQ. CDR3 bases: TGCGCCAGCAGCTTGGGCAGGGCTGGCACTGAAGCTTTCTTT. Residues: CASSLGRAGTEAFF.

This clonotype has more than one count but fewer than ten. The chain uses TRBV30 and TRBJ2-1, with D perhaps given as TRBD1 or TRBD2 (5 bases each). The germline V and J ends were trimmed by 7 bases and 5 bases, with 18 bases remaining between them. The germline V gene encodes CDR1 GTSNPN and CDR2 SVGIG (reference sequence). The CDR3 length is 14 residues. The CDR3 reads CASLYRYGDNEQFF. The CDR3 DNA follows: TGTGCCTCTTTATACAGGTACGGGGACAATGAGCAGTTCTTC.

The V and J genes are TRBV7-9 and TRBJ2-7, with TRBD1 identical over 11 bases. Trimming removed 4 bases from V and 7 bases from J; junction bases left unmatched: 6. The CDR3 contains 14 residues. In germline, CDR1 is SEHNR, CDR2 FQNEAQ (reference sequence). The CDR3 DNA follows: TGTGCCAGCAGCTGGGGACAGGGGGTAGGGGAGCAGTACTTC. It is translated as CASSWGQGVGEQYF.

The chain joins TRBV11-2 to TRBJ1-6; D call uncertain. The CDR3 runs 13 residues. Trimming shortened V by 1 base and J by 10 bases, and 8 bases separated the two germline ends. Germline V gene sequence: CDR1 SGHAT, CDR2 FQNNGV. The CDR3 loop reads CASSLVGESPLHF. CDR3 nucleotide sequence: TGTGCCAGCAGCTTAGTCGGGGAGTCACCCCTCCACTTT.

In this sample, this clonotype turned up many times. The CDR3 reads CASSPPVPSLNSYNEQFF. In DNA form, the CDR3 reads TGTGCCAGCAGCCCCCCGGTCCCCAGCCTGAACTCCTACAATGAGCAGTTCTTC. The J gene is TRBJ2-1, the V gene TRBV11-2; D call uncertain. The CDR3 loop spans 18 amino acids. V was cut by 5 bases and J by 0 bases, with 20 bases left in between. CDR1 and CDR2 (germline): SGHAT, FQNNGV.

This clonotype was seen ten or more times. The rearrangement links TRBV4-1 to TRBJ2-7, with 7 bases fitting TRBD2. V lost 3 bases, J lost 1 base, and 6 bases stayed unmatched. Germline values: CDR1 MGHRA, CDR2 YSYEKL. The length of the CDR3 is 15 residues. The CDR3 here is CASSHGDYLSYEQYF. The CDR3 nucleotides read TGCGCCAGCAGCCACGGGGACTACCTATCCTACGAGCAGTACTTC.

The chain combines TRBV12-5 with TRBJ2-5, with 7 bases that match TRBD1. CDR1 LGHNT and CDR2 FRNRAP come from the germline V gene. Trimming took 7 bases from V and 0 from J; bases not matched to a gene: 8. This CDR3 has 15 residues. In DNA form, the CDR3 reads TGTGCTAGTGATCGGGGACAGCTAGACCAAGAGACCCAGTACTTC. Amino acids: CASDRGQLDQETQYF.

V gene TRBV10-3 combines with J gene TRBJ1-1; D is possibly TRBD1 (5 bases). CDR3 length: 14 residues. The ends were cut back, 5 bases at V and 3 bases at J, with 13 bases in the middle. Germline V lookup: CDR1 ENHRY, CDR2 SYGVKD. Here the CDR3 reads CAISRGLADTEAFF. The CDR3 DNA reads TGTGCCATCAGTCGGGGCCTGGCGGACACTGAAGCTTTCTTT.